One and the same sample provided the 18 T cell receptor beta chains below, sequenced in a study of blood T cell repertoires in COVID-19. Repertoires were generated with immunoSEQ multiplex PCR, while TCRdb's copy carries only in-frame clones and drops some. The sample has a few hundred thousand clones; about nine tenths are singletons. Sequencing input: PBMCs or T cells enriched from blood (not recorded which). The receptors were gathered from a man aged 25 to 40 who had recovered from COVID-19.

The CDR3 nucleotides are TGCGCCAGCAGCTTGGATGGACAGGGCTTGGGCACTGAAGCTTTCTTT. This translates into CASSLDGQGLGTEAFF. The chain joins TRBV5-1 to TRBJ1-1; 8 bases agree with TRBD1. This CDR3 spans 16 amino acids. Trimming removed 0 bases from V and 4 bases from J; junction bases left unmatched: 8. The germline gives CDR1 SGHRS, CDR2 YFSETQ.

The chain couples TRBV5-4 to TRBJ1-2, with 7 bases lining up with TRBD1. The CDR3 spans 13 residues. V shed 4 bases and J 6 bases; nucleotides not matched to a gene: 6. Germline lookup yields CDR1 SGHNT and CDR2 YYREEE (reference sequence). The CDR3 nucleotides are TGTGCCAGCAGCCGAGACAGGGTGGATGGCTACACCTTC. It translates to CASSRDRVDGYTF.

J is TRBJ2-1 and V is TRBV5-4, with 7 bases that match TRBD2. With 6 bases clipped from V and 3 bases from J, the junction kept 9 bases outside the gene matches. This CDR3 contains 15 residues. Germline V gives CDR1 SGHNT, CDR2 YYREEE (reference sequence). In DNA form, the CDR3 reads TGTGCCAGCATCCCCAGCGGCGGGGGCTACAATGAGCAGTTCTTC. Encoded protein: CASIPSGGGYNEQFF.

The V call is TRBV18, the J call TRBJ1-6, with TRBD1 as a possible D gene (5 bases). Trimming pared 4 bases from V and 7 bases from J, leaving 17 bases between. From germline, CDR1 is KGHSH and CDR2 LQKENI. This CDR3 is 16 amino acids long. Written as DNA, the CDR3 is TGTGCCAGCTCACTCCCCCGACAGAACTACAATTCACCCCTCCACTTT. Translating it yields CASSLPRQNYNSPLHF.

This chain links TRBV28 with TRBJ1-6; 7 bases are a match to TRBD1. The CDR3 has 15 amino acids. Germline CDR1 reads MDHEN; CDR2 reads SYDVKM. V dropped 6 bases and J dropped 5; count of bases not matched to a gene: 7. The CDR3 bases are TGTGCCAGCAGGGGGGACAGTTTCGATAATTCACCCCTCCACTTT. Residues: CASRGDSFDNSPLHF.

The J gene is TRBJ2-7, the V gene TRBV4-1; 7 bases agree with TRBD1. V lost 3 bases to trimming and J lost 1 base; unmatched junction nucleotides: 12. CDR3 length: 17 amino acids. In germline, CDR1 is MGHRA, CDR2 YSYEKL. The chain's CDR3 is CASSQDTGTVFSYEQYF. The CDR3 DNA sequence: TGCGCCAGCAGCCAGGACACCGGGACAGTCTTTTCCTACGAGCAGTACTTC.

The chain is built from TRBV15 and TRBJ1-4; TRBD1 might be the D (5 bases). This CDR3 spans 14 amino acids. Germline CDR1 and CDR2: LNHNV and YYDKDF (reference sequence). Trimming removed 0 bases from V and 8 bases from J, with 10 bases in between. CDR3 nucleotide sequence: TGTGCCACCAGCAGAGACAGGGCCAAGGAAAAACTGTTTTTT. Its translation is CATSRDRAKEKLFF. Full variable domain (missing parts from reference TRBV15 and TRBJ1-4): DAMVIQNPRYQVTQFGKPVTLSCSQTLNHNVMYWYQQKSSQAPKLLFHYYDKDFNNEADTPDNFQSRRPNTSFCFLDIRSPGLGDTAMYLCATSRDRAKEKLFFGSGTQLSVL.

The table lists this clone with a few counts. This chain connects TRBV12-3 or TRBV12-4 to TRBJ2-7; 10 nucleotides align to TRBD2. CDR3 length: 13 residues. V shed 5 bases and J 2 bases; nucleotides not matched to a gene: 0. CDR3 DNA sequence: TGTGCCAGCAGTAGCGGGAGGGCCTACGAGCAGTACTTC. Residues: CASSSGRAYEQYF.

In its sample, this clone was seen a few times. The CDR3 is CASRGTGGRNTIYF. The CDR3 DNA sequence: TGTGCCAGCAGGGGGACAGGGGGTCGAAACACCATATATTTT. The chain recombines TRBV2 with TRBJ1-3, with TRBD1 matching over 11 bases. After removal of 6 bases from V and 5 bases from J, the junction contained 3 bases not matched to a gene. Germline loops: CDR1 SNHLY, CDR2 FYNNEI. There are 14 residues in the CDR3.

This clone was recorded only once. The chain is built from TRBV10-2 and TRBJ2-5, with 7 bases identical to TRBD1. Germline trimming cut 3 bases from V and 4 bases from J; bases unmatched to any gene: 11. In germline, CDR1 is WSHSY, CDR2 SAAADI. CDR3 size: 16 residues. The chain's CDR3 is CASSDKFEGAGETQYF. The DNA of the CDR3 is TGCGCCAGCAGTGATAAGTTTGAGGGGGCCGGAGAGACCCAGTACTTC.

CDR3: CASSLAGGAGATQYF. The CDR3 DNA sequence: TGTGCCAGCAGCTTAGCGGGAGGGGCGGGCGCAACGCAGTATTTT. This chain joins TRBV7-2 and TRBJ2-3, with 7 nucleotides matching TRBD2. Germline lookup yields CDR1 SGHTA and CDR2 FQGNSA. This CDR3 has 15 amino acids. With 0 bases clipped from V and 9 bases from J, the junction kept 9 bases outside the gene matches.

This chain connects TRBV15 to TRBJ2-7; the D gene is possibly TRBD2 (6 bases). The CDR3 has 13 residues. V lost 3 bases and J 5 bases, leaving 11 bases between the germline ends. Germline V CDR1 and CDR2: LNHNV, YYDKDF (reference sequence). The CDR3 DNA reads TGTGCCACCAGCAGTGCCGGGGGTGACGAGCAGTACTTC. Translating it yields CATSSAGGDEQYF.

The sample holds one count of this clone. The chain recombines TRBV19 with TRBJ1-2, with TRBD1 matching 8 bases. The junction had 12 bases not matched to a gene; V was cut back by 9 bases and J by 6 bases. CDR3 length equals 14 residues. CDR1 and CDR2 (germline): LNHDA, SQIVND (reference sequence). The DNA for the CDR3 is TGTGCCAGCGGGGACAGGCTTGACTTCAATGGCTACACCTTC. This encodes CASGDRLDFNGYTF.

The rearrangement uses TRBV2 and TRBJ1-1, with D unclear. The CDR3 runs 15 residues. Germline CDR1 is SNHLY and CDR2 is FYNNEI. V was clipped by 4 bases and J by 8 bases, with 20 bases between them. CDR3 region: CASSAEARSTAEAFF. CDR3 coding DNA: TGTGCCAGCAGTGCTGAGGCTCGATCAACTGCAGAAGCTTTCTTT.

The chain is built from TRBV24-1 and TRBJ1-1; 12 bases are shared with TRBD1. Trimming at V came to 5 bases and at J to 1 base, leaving 1 base not matched to a gene. Germline V gene lookup returns CDR1 KGHDR and CDR2 SFDVKD. The CDR3 runs to 15 residues. CDR3: CATSGGQGANTEAFF. DNA of the CDR3: TGTGCCACCAGTGGGGGACAGGGGGCGAACACTGAAGCTTTCTTT.

This clone was counted a few times. The chain employs TRBV5-1 and TRBJ2-2, with TRBD2 as a possible D gene (6 bases). Trimming cost V 4 bases and J 1 base, with 8 bases left between them. CDR3 length equals 14 residues. Germline CDR1 is SGHRS and CDR2 is YFSETQ. CDR3 coding DNA: TGCGCCAGCAGCAACGGGAGGAACACCGGGGAGCTGTTTTTT. This sequence encodes CASSNGRNTGELFF.

The rearrangement links TRBV6-1 to TRBJ1-5; no clear D gene. The ends were cut back, 0 bases at V and 3 bases at J, with 9 bases in the middle. Germline V gene data show CDR1 as MNHNS and CDR2 as SASEGT. The CDR3 runs 15 residues. The chain's CDR3 is CASSEAGGTNQPQHF. CDR3 coding DNA: TGTGCCAGCAGTGAAGCCGGAGGCACCAATCAGCCCCAGCATTTT.

The chain couples TRBV28 to TRBJ2-7; TRBD1 agrees at 7 bases. The germline CDR1 and CDR2 sequences are MDHEN and SYDVKM. J gave up 5 bases and V 3 bases, and 7 bases lay outside the gene matches. The length of the CDR3 is 14 residues. Here the CDR3 DNA reads TGTGCCAGCAGTTTGGTCAGGGGGACCAACGAGCAGTACTTC. Amino acids: CASSLVRGTNEQYF.